The rows below give T cell receptor beta chains drawn from one sample of a study of blood T cell repertoires in COVID-19. Clones were read by immunoSEQ multiplex PCR, and TCRdb kept only the in-frame ones, dropping some. The sample yields 400,000 to 500,000 clones, approximately 88% seen once. Material for sequencing was PBMCs or T cells enriched from blood (not recorded which). These receptors all stem from a woman aged 40 to 50 who had recovered from COVID-19. The conserved cysteine and the conserved F or W are not part of the CDR3 here. Size values are once, few and many counts, or a class for expanded clones, and some rows have none.

NA,TRBV3-1/TRBV3-2,ASSTGTHYEQY
once,TRBV5-4,ASSLDSNQPQH
NA,TRBV29-1,SVEWPTGDYGYT
NA,TRBV30,AWSPGLTGNTIY
NA,TRBV6-5,ASRRQVATNEKLF
NA,TRBV10-3,AISENGGNTIY
NA,TRBV3-1/TRBV3-2,ASSPSGLLGRELF
NA,TRBV11-2,ASSFFTYRDRGTEAF
NA,TRBV11-2,ASSFDSGFGNTIY
few,TRBV9,ASSQEGRSTGELF
once,TRBV19,ASGLGPPNQPQH
NA,TRBV20-1,SASILFNYEQY
NA,TRBV7-2,ASSLVSHIGNTIY
once,TRBV10-1,ASSPTRSGAEAF
few,TRBV18,ASSRDSADGELF
NA,TRBV19,ASSPLLRTGELF
NA,TRBV29-1,SGTGGFGNEKLF
NA,TRBV30,AWSGQGTYTDTQY
NA,TRBV5-1,ASSLDGSTYEQY
NA,TRBV4-1,ASSSGTGVGTGELF
NA,TRBV5-1,ASSLTSGSIGQY
NA,TRBV10-3,AISESLGAYGYT
NA,TRBV19,ASSIFRVRTSTDTQY
NA,TRBV19,ASSARLGLAGAHTGELF
NA,TRBV5-1,ASSLFGDQPQH
few,TRBV25-1,ASSDLARAHGYT
NA,TRBV20-1,SAERGDGYT
few,TRBV5-1,ASSTQANTEAF